This TCR beta chain was profiled in a study of shared clonotypes between healthy human individuals. The naive CD8 subset, CD45RO-negative cells positively selected for CCR7, excluded terminally differentiated effector memory CD45RA+ cells. The CDR3 contains 15 residues. V was trimmed by 4 bases and J by 2 bases, leaving 15 bases between them. CDR1 MDHEN and CDR2 SYDVKM come from the germline V gene. Using immunoSEQ multiplex PCR, the repertoire was profiled, and TCRdb retains in-frame clones only, with some absent. This table has roughly 2.1 million clones, under 95% appearing once. The chain combines TRBV28 with TRBJ2-7; D ambiguous. The sequence was obtained from a man between 18 and 29 years old in good health. Some clones in this sample may be carry-over from other donors' samples. Sequenced material: naive CD8+ T cells from PBMCs. The DNA for the CDR3 is TGTGCCAGCAGTTCCGGCCCTCGCCCTCCCTACGAGCAGTACTTC. Translated, it gives CASSSGPRPPYEQYF.